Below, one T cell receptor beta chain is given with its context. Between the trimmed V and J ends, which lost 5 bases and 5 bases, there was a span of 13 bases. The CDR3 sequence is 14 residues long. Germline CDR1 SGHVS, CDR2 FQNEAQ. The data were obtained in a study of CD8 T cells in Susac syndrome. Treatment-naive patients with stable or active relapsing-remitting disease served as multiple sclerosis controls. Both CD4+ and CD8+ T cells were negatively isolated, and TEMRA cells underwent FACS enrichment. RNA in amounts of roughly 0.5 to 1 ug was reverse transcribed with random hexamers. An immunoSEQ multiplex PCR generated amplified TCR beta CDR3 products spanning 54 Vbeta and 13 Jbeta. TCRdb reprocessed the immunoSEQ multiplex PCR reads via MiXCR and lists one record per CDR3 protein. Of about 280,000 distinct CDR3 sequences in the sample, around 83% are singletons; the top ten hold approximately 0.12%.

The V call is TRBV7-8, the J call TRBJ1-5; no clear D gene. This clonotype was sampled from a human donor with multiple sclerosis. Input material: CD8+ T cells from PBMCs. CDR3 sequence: CASSRARPDQPQHF. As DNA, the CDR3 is TGTGCCAGCAGCCGGGCCAGGCCGGATCAGCCCCAGCATTTT.